This T cell receptor beta chain is drawn from a study of identical twins. General study findings and limits: Excess sharing between twins was weaker in beta out-of-frame sequences. Models predicted less out-of-frame TCR alpha sharing in monozygotic twins than was found.

This clonotype was seen a few times. Its specificity is not known. TCRdb recomputed calls from the 5' RACE reads with MiXCR, one row per CDR3 protein. Of hundreds of thousands of distinct CDR3 sequences listed, 6.5% to 8.5% were seen once; the top ten hold 1.9%. There are 13 residues in the CDR3. Germline V lookup: CDR1 MNHEY, CDR2 SVGEGT. V was cut by 8 bases and J by 0 bases, with 11 bases left in between. The sample was also linked to a second study, of yellow fever vaccine responses in identical twins.

The chain recombines TRBV6-2 or TRBV6-3 with TRBJ2-7; weak D call: TRBD2 (5 bases). The sequence derives from a woman between 18 and 29 years old in good health. Material for sequencing was memory (CD45RO+) T cells sorted from blood. The CDR3 DNA is TGTGCCAGCGGAGATAGCGACTCCTACGAGCAGTACTTC. Protein: CASGDSDSYEQYF.